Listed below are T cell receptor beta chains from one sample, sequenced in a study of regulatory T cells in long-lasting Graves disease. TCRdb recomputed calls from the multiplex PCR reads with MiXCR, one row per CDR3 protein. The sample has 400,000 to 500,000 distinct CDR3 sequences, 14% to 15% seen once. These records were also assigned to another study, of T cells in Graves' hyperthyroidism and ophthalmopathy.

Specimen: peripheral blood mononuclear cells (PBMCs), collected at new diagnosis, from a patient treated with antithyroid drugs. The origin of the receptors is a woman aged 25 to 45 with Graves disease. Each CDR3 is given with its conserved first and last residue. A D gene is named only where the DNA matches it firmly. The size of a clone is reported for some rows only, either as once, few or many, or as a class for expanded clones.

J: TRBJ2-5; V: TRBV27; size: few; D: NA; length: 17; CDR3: CASSLLSGTGRGETQYF; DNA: TGTGCCAGCAGTTTACTTTCGGGCACAGGGCGAGGAGAGACCCAGTACTTC
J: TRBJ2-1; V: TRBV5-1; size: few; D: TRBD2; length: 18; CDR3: CASSFRLAGGTSYNEQFF; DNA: TGCGCCAGCAGCTTCCGACTAGCGGGAGGAACCTCCTACAATGAGCAGTTCTTC
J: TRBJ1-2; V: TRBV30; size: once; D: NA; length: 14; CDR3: CAWSVDPAGYGYTF; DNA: TGTGCCTGGAGTGTAGACCCCGCAGGCTACGGCTACACCTTC
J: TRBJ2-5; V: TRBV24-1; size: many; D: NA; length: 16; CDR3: CATSGGDSVGSGTQYF; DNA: TGTGCCACCTCCGGGGGGGACAGCGTTGGAAGTGGGACCCAGTACTTC
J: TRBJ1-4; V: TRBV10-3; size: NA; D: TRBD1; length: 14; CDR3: CAISRQGLPEKLFF; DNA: TGTGCCATCAGCCGACAGGGTTTACCTGAAAAACTGTTTTTT
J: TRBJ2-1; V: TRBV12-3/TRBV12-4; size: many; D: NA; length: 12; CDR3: CASPDTYNEQFF; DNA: TGTGCCAGCCCGGACACTTACAATGAGCAGTTCTTC
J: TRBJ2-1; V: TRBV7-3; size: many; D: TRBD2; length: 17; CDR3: CASSSGLAGGSYNEQFF; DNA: TGTGCCAGCAGCTCAGGACTAGCGGGAGGATCCTACAATGAGCAGTTCTTC
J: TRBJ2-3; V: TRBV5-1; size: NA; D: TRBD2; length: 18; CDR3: CASSGSGSDPSGADTQYF; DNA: TGCGCCAGCAGCGGAAGCGGGAGTGACCCCTCCGGGGCAGATACGCAGTATTTT
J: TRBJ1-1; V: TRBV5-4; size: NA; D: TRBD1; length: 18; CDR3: CASSKRQGSGVMNTEAFF; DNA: TGTGCCAGCAGCAAAAGACAGGGGTCAGGCGTAATGAACACTGAAGCTTTCTTT
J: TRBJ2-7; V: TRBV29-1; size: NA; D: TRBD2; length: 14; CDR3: CSVEGLAGPYEQYF; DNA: TGCAGCGTTGAAGGTCTAGCGGGGCCCTACGAGCAGTACTTC
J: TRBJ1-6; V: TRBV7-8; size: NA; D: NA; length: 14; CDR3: CASSFFDYNSPLHF; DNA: TGTGCCAGCAGCTTCTTCGACTACAATTCACCCCTCCACTTT
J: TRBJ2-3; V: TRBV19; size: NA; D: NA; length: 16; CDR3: CASSPHPASLTDTQYF; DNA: TGTGCCAGTAGTCCCCACCCGGCAAGCCTCACAGATACGCAGTATTTT
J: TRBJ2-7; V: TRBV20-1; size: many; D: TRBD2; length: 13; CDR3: CSADGTSIYEQYF; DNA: TGCAGTGCAGACGGGACTAGCATTTACGAGCAGTACTTC
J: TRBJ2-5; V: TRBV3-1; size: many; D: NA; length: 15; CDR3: CASSQDSARQETQYF; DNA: TGTGCCAGCAGCCAAGACTCGGCTAGACAAGAGACCCAGTACTTC
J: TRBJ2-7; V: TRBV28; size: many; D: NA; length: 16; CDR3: CASSLSGGQTNYEQYF; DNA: TGTGCCAGCAGCCTTTCGGGGGGACAGACCAACTACGAGCAGTACTTC
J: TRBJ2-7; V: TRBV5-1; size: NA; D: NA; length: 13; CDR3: CASSLQSYYEQYF; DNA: TGCGCCAGCAGCTTGCAGAGCTATTACGAGCAGTACTTC
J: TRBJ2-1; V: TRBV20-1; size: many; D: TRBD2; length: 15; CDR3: CSSTGLAVSYNEQFF; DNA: TGCAGTAGCACGGGGCTAGCGGTCTCCTACAATGAGCAGTTCTTC
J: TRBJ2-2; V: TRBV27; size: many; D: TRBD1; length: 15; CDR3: CASSPQGLSTGELFF; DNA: TGTGCCAGCAGTCCACAGGGGCTGAGCACCGGGGAGCTGTTTTTT
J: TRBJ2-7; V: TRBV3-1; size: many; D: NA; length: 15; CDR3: CASSQADRLIYEQYF; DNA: TGTGCCAGCAGCCAAGCCGACAGGCTGATCTACGAGCAGTACTTC
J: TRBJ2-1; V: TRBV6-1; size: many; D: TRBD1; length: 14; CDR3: CASRRDRSYNEQFF; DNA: TGTGCCAGCAGAAGGGACAGAAGCTACAATGAGCAGTTCTTC
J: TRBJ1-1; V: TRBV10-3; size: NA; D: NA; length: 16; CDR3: CAISESHGTGRTEAFF; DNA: TGTGCCATCAGTGAGTCTCACGGGACGGGAAGGACTGAAGCTTTCTTT
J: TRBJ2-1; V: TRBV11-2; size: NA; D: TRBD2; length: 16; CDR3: CASSLESSGGGREQFF; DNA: TGTGCCAGCAGCTTAGAATCTAGCGGGGGGGGGAGGGAGCAGTTCTTC
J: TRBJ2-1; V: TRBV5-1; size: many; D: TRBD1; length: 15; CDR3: CASSTEGQRNNEQFF; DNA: TGCGCCAGCAGCACAGAGGGACAGCGCAACAATGAGCAGTTCTTC
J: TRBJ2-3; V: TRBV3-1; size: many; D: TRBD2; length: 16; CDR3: CASSQDGTSHTDTQYF; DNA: TGTGCCAGCAGTCAAGATGGGACTAGCCACACAGATACGCAGTATTTT
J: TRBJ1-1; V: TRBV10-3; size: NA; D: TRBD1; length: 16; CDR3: CAISDGTGSRDTEAFF; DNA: TGTGCCATCAGTGATGGGACAGGGAGCCGGGACACTGAAGCTTTCTTT
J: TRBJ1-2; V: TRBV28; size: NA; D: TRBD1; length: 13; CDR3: CASRLTGSGGYTF; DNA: TGTGCCAGCAGACTGACAGGGAGTGGCGGCTACACCTTC
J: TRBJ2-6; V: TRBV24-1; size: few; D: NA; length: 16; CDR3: CATTAGFPTGANVLTF; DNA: TGTGCCACCACAGCAGGGTTCCCCACTGGGGCCAACGTCCTGACTTTC
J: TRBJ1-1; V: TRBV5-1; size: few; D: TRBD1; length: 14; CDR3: CASSTTGGAIEAFF; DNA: TGCGCCAGCAGCACGACAGGGGGCGCGATTGAAGCTTTCTTT